This T cell receptor beta chain was documented in a study of tumor-infiltrating lymphocytes in oesophageal squamous cell carcinoma. The CDR3 loop spans 14 amino acids. Details on this clonotype: At one end the junction does not follow the germline gene, possibly because of a read error.

TCRdb used MiXCR to reprocess the PCR reads, holding one entry per CDR3 protein. The sample consists of over 15,000 distinct CDR3 sequences, roughly two fifths of them appearing once. This rearrangement joins TRBV12-3 or TRBV12-4 to TRBJ2-4, with 7 nucleotides matching TRBD1. Sequenced: esophageal tumor tissue. This clonotype was sampled from a male donor with esophageal squamous cell carcinoma. Written as DNA, the CDR3 is TGTGCCAGCAGCTCCGGGACAGTCTCCTACGAGCAGTACTTT. Protein product: CASSSGTVSYEQYF.